These 17 T cell receptor beta chains share one sample of origin, sequenced in a study of blood T cell repertoires in COVID-19. Only in-frame clones appear in the TCRdb table, and some are missing; sequencing was by immunoSEQ multiplex PCR. The table records more than 100,000 clones, about 80% of them present only once. The sequenced material came from peripheral blood. These receptors were taken from a human donor in a cohort sampled during active or convalescent COVID-19.

The CDR3 loop is CASSYGQGADGYTF. The CDR3 coding sequence is TGTGCCAGCAGTTACGGACAGGGGGCTGATGGCTACACCTTC. This sequence joins TRBV6-5 and TRBJ1-2, with TRBD1 identical over 11 bases. This CDR3 contains 14 residues. V trimming: 2 bases; J trimming: 6 bases; junction bases outside the gene matches: 2. Germline CDR1 reads MNHEY; CDR2 reads SVGAGI.

CDR3 sequence (DNA): TGTGCCAGTAACGAGGACAGGGCGCCCTCTGGGGCCAACGTCCTGACTTTC. It encodes CASNEDRAPSGANVLTF. The chain carries TRBV19 and TRBJ2-6; 8 bases are shared with TRBD1. The CDR3 has 17 residues. The junction had 8 bases not matched to a gene; V was cut back by 7 bases and J by 0 bases. From germline, CDR1 is LNHDA and CDR2 SQIVND (reference sequence).

The J gene is TRBJ2-2, the V gene TRBV6-5, with 7 bases aligning to TRBD1. The length of the CDR3 is 13 residues. Germline V gives CDR1 MNHEY, CDR2 SVGAGI. J lost 2 bases, V lost 8 bases, and 2 bases had no gene match. The CDR3 loop is CASRDSNTGELFF. In nucleotides, the CDR3 is TGTGCCAGCCGGGACAGCAACACCGGGGAGCTGTTTTTT.

On this clone itself: Other DNA sequences in this sample translate to the same CDR3. The J gene is TRBJ2-2, the V gene TRBV9, with D hard to call. The CDR3 sequence is 12 residues long. Trimming stripped 0 bases from V and 8 bases from J, with 5 bases between. Germline CDR1 and CDR2: SGDLS and YYNGEE. The CDR3 sequence: CASSVVSGELFF. The CDR3 region has the DNA TGTGCCAGCAGCGTAGTATCTGGGGAGCTGTTTTTT.

The rearrangement uses TRBV7-9 and TRBJ1-5; 7 bases map to TRBD1. CDR1 and CDR2 (germline): SEHNR, FQNEAQ (reference sequence). The junction had 3 bases not matched to a gene; V was cut back by 5 bases and J by 2 bases. CDR3 size: 14 residues. The CDR3 sequence is CASSPTGGNQPQHF. For the CDR3, the DNA is TGTGCCAGCAGCCCTACAGGGGGCAATCAGCCCCAGCATTTT.

The rearrangement joins TRBV7-2 to TRBJ2-5, with D possibly TRBD2 on 7 matching bases. V lost 1 base to trimming and J lost 0 bases, with 9 bases between them. This CDR3 has 15 residues. CDR1 is SGHTA and CDR2 is FQGNSA in the germline V gene. DNA of the CDR3: TGTGCCAGCAGCTTAGAGGGGGGGCACCAAGAGACCCAGTACTTC. It codes for CASSLEGGHQETQYF.

The genes are TRBV5-5 and TRBJ2-7; possible D gene TRBD1, 5 bases. With 2 bases removed from V and 4 bases from J, the gap between germline ends came to 13 bases. This CDR3 spans 14 amino acids. Germline CDR1 reads SGHKS; CDR2 reads YYEKEE (reference sequence). The CDR3 region is CASSFRSGLYEQYF. CDR3 DNA: TGTGCCAGCAGCTTCAGGTCAGGGCTTTACGAGCAGTACTTC.

The chain is built from TRBV20-1 and TRBJ1-6; 9 bases map to TRBD1. Unmatched junction bases numbered 16, after V lost 3 bases and J lost 7 bases. Germline V gives CDR1 DFQATT, CDR2 SNEGSKA (reference sequence). The length of the CDR3 is 18 residues. CDR3 sequence reads: CSASGPGQGLRGNSPLHF. The CDR3 coding sequence is TGCAGTGCTAGTGGACCGGGACAGGGCCTTCGAGGAAATTCACCCCTCCACTTT.

The gene calls are TRBV2 and TRBJ1-1; 8 bases line up with TRBD1. Germline CDR1 reads SNHLY; CDR2 reads FYNNEI. The CDR3 extends over 15 amino acids. Trimming cost V 1 base and J 1 base; bases outside gene matches: 2. CDR3 amino acids: CASSEDRGTNTEAFF. DNA for the CDR3: TGTGCCAGCAGTGAAGACAGGGGGACGAACACTGAAGCTTTCTTT.

The V and J genes are TRBV7-9 and TRBJ1-2, with D unresolved. This CDR3 comprises 15 residues. The germline gives CDR1 SEHNR, CDR2 FQNEAQ (reference sequence). V was clipped by 1 base and J by 4 bases, with 13 bases between them. The chain's CDR3 is CASSLVGEGLYGYTF. CDR3 in DNA: TGTGCCAGCAGCTTAGTAGGCGAGGGTCTCTATGGCTACACCTTC.

The chain joins TRBV13 to TRBJ2-1, with 8 bases matching TRBD2. After removal of 5 bases from V and 5 bases from J, the junction contained 8 bases not matched to a gene. This CDR3 region has 15 residues. Germline values: CDR1 PRHDT, CDR2 FYEKMQ (reference sequence). The CDR3 bases are TGTGCCAGCAGCCACGGGGGGGCCGGGAACAATGAGCAGTTCTTC. Amino acids: CASSHGGAGNNEQFF.

The chain uses TRBV3-1 (or the pseudogene TRBV3-2) and TRBJ1-4; possibly TRBD1 for D (6 bases). The length of the CDR3 is 16 residues. Germline-derived CDR1 and CDR2 are LGHDT and YNNKEL (reference sequence). With 1 base removed from V and 8 bases from J, the gap between germline ends came to 17 bases. CDR3 in amino acids: CASSQVWDIVGEKLFF. The DNA of the CDR3 is TGTGCCAGCAGCCAAGTCTGGGACATCGTGGGCGAAAAACTGTTTTTT.

V usage is TRBV5-6 and J usage is TRBJ2-2; TRBD1 is a possible D gene (5 bases). V gave up 4 bases and J gave up 1 base, with 11 bases separating them. The CDR3 is 15 residues long. The germline CDR1 and CDR2 sequences are SGHDT and YYEEEE. The CDR3 DNA reads TGTGCCAGCAGCCCCATGGGGCAGAACACCGGGGAGCTGTTTTTT. Translated, it gives CASSPMGQNTGELFF. Looking up the rest from reference TRBV5-6 and TRBJ2-2 gives the full variable domain: DAGVTQSPTHLIKTRGQQVTLRCSPKSGHDTVSWYQQALGQGPQFIFQYYEEEERQRGNFPDRFSGHQFPNYSSELNVNALLLGDSALYLCASSPMGQNTGELFFGEGSRLTVL.

V and J are TRBV29-1 and TRBJ2-1, with 13 positions matching TRBD2. The CDR3 is 16 amino acids. Germline V CDR1 and CDR2: SQVTM, ANQGSEA. V dropped 6 bases and J dropped 2; count of bases not matched to a gene: 7. CDR3 in DNA: TGCAGCGTCGAAACACTAGCGGGGGGGACCTACAATGAGCAGTTCTTC. Translation: CSVETLAGGTYNEQFF.

The V call is TRBV5-1, the J call TRBJ1-2; the match to TRBD1 covers 7 bases. Germline CDR1 is SGHRS and CDR2 is YFSETQ. This CDR3 is built from 12 residues. The ends lost 6 bases at V and 5 bases at J; junction bases unmatched: 4. The CDR3: CASTTTGYGYTF. The CDR3 DNA reads TGCGCCAGCACCACGACAGGGTATGGCTACACCTTC.

Here the CDR3 reads CASSVGQGAQQFF. The CDR3 DNA reads as TGTGCCAGCAGCGTGGGACAGGGGGCCCAGCAGTTCTTC. The genes are TRBV9 and TRBJ2-1, with 12 bases fitting TRBD1. J was trimmed by 11 bases and V by 2 bases; bases with no gene match: 2. Germline CDR1 and CDR2: SGDLS and YYNGEE. The CDR3 sequence is 13 residues long.

Only one count was recorded for this clone. V and J are TRBV5-4 and TRBJ2-3; perhaps TRBD1 as D (6 bases). The germline V gene encodes CDR1 SGHNT and CDR2 YYREEE (reference sequence). Trimming cost V 1 base and J 5 bases, with 8 bases left between them. There are 13 residues in the CDR3. CDR3 region: CASSLQQGDTQYF. DNA of the CDR3: TGTGCCAGCAGCTTGCAACAGGGAGATACGCAGTATTTT.